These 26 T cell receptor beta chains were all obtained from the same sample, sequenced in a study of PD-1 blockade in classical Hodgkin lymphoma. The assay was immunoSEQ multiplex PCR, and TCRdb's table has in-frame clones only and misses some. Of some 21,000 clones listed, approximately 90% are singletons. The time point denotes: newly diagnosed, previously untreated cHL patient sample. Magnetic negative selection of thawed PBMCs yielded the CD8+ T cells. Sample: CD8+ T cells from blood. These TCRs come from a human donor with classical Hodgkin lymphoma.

The CDR3 sequence: CASSFGGGISYEQYF. CDR3 DNA sequence: TGTGCCAGCAGCTTTGGAGGCGGGATCTCCTACGAGCAGTACTTC. This sequence joins TRBV7-6 and TRBJ2-7; D is possibly TRBD2 (6 bases). This CDR3 is 15 amino acids long. Trimming took off 3 bases at V and 0 bases at J, with 12 bases between the two ends. The V gene's germline CDR1 is SGHVS and CDR2 FNYEAQ. The full variable domain, rest sourced from reference TRBV7-6 and TRBJ2-7, is GAGVSQSPRYKVTKRGQDVALRCDPISGHVSLYWYRQALGQGPEFLTYFNYEAQQDKSGLPNDRFSAERPEGSISTLTIQRTEQRDSAMYRCASSFGGGISYEQYFGPGTRLTVT.

This CDR3 reads CASSSRDRGDYGYTF. The CDR3 region has the DNA TGTGCCAGCAGCTCCCGAGACAGGGGGGACTATGGCTACACCTTC. The chain links TRBV7-9 to TRBJ1-2, with TRBD1 matching over 9 bases. Losses at the gene ends were 4 bases for V and 3 bases for J; bases not matched to a gene: 6. Germline V lookup: CDR1 SEHNR, CDR2 FQNEAQ (reference sequence). The CDR3 is 15 amino acids.

Written as DNA, the CDR3 is TGCAGCGTGTCCCTGGACAGGGGGGGACCTAACGAGCAGTACTTC. Its protein product is CSVSLDRGGPNEQYF. The chain is built from TRBV29-1 and TRBJ2-7; 10 nucleotides agree with TRBD1. This CDR3 region has 15 residues. V lost 6 bases and J lost 5; bases outside the gene matches: 13. Germline V gives CDR1 SQVTM, CDR2 ANQGSEA.

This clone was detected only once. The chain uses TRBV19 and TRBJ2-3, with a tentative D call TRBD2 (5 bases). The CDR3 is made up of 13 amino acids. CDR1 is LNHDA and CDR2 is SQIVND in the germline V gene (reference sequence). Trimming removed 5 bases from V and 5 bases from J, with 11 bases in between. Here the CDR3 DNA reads TGTGCCAGTAGTCTCGTCGGGGAAGATACGCAGTATTTT. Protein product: CASSLVGEDTQYF.

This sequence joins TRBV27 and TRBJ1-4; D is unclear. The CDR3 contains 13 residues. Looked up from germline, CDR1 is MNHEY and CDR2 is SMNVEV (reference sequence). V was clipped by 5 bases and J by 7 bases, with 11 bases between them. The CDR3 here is CASSPPTSEKLFF. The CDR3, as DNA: TGTGCCAGCAGTCCCCCGACCTCTGAAAAACTGTTTTTT.

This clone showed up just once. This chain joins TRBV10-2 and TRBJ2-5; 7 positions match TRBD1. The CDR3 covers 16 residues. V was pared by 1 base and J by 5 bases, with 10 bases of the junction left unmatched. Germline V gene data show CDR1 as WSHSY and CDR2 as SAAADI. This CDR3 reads CASSELERGGSETQYF. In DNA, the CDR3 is TGCGCCAGCAGTGAGTTGGAGAGAGGGGGCTCGGAGACCCAGTACTTC.

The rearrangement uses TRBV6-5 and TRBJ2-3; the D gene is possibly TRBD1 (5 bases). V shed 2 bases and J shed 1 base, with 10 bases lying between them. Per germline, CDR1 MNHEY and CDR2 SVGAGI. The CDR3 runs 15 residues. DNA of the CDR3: TGTGCCAGCAGTTACGGGGCTCGGGGCACAGATACGCAGTATTTT. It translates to CASSYGARGTDTQYF.

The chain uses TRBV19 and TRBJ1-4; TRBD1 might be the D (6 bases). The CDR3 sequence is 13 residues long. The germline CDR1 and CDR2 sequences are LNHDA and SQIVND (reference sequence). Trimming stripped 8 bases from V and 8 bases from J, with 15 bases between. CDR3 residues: CASGPGAGEKLFF. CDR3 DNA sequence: TGTGCCAGTGGCCCGGGGGCAGGGGAAAAACTGTTTTTT.

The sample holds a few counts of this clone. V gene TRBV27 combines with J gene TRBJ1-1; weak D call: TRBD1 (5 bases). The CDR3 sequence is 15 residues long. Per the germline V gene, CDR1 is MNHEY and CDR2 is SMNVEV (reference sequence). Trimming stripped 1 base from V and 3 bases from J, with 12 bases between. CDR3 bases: TGTGCCAGCAGTTTATTCTATCGAGGGGACACTGAAGCTTTCTTT. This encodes CASSLFYRGDTEAFF.

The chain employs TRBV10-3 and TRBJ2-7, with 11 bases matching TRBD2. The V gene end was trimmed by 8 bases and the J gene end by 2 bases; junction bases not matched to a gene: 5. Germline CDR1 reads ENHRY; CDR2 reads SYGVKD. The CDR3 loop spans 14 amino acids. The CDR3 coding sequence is TGTGCCATCCAGGGGACTAGCGGCACCTACGAGCAGTACTTC. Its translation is CAIQGTSGTYEQYF.

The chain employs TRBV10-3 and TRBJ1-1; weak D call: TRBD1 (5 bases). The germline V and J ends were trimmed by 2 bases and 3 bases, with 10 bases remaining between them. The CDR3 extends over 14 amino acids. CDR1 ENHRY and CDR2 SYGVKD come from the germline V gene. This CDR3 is CAISEREGYTEAFF. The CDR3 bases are TGTGCCATCAGTGAGCGGGAGGGGTACACTGAAGCTTTCTTT.

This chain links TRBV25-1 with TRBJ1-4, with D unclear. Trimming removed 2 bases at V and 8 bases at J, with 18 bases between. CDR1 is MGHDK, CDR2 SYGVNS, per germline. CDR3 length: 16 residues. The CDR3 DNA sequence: TGTGCCAGCAGTGAACTTTGGGTGGTGGGGATCGAAAAACTGTTTTTT. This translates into CASSELWVVGIEKLFF. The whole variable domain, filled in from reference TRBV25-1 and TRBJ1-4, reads EADIYQTPRYLVIGTGKKITLECSQTMGHDKMYWYQQDPGMELHLIHYSYGVNSTEKGDLSSESTVSRIRTEHFPLTLESARPSHTSQYLCASSELWVVGIEKLFFGSGTQLSVL.

The CDR3 loop is CASRSHQADRNTEAFF. The CDR3 DNA reads TGTGCCAGCAGATCTCACCAAGCTGACCGGAACACTGAAGCTTTCTTT. The V and J genes are TRBV2 and TRBJ1-1; D is undetermined. Germline CDR1 and CDR2: SNHLY and FYNNEI. V was cut by 6 bases and J by 1 base, with 18 bases left in between. CDR3 size: 16 residues.

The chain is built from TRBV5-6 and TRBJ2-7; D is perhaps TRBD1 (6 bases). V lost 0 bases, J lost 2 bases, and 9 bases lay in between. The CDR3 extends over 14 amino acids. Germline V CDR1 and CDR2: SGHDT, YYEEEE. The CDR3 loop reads CASSLGAGAYEQYF. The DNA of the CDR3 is TGTGCCAGCAGCTTGGGGGCAGGGGCCTACGAGCAGTACTTC.

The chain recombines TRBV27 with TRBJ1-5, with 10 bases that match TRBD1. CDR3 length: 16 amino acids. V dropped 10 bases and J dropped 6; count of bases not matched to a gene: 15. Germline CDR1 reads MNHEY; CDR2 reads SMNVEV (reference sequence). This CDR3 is CATGSDPGQGFQPQHF. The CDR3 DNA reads TGTGCCACAGGGTCGGATCCGGGACAGGGGTTTCAGCCCCAGCATTTT.

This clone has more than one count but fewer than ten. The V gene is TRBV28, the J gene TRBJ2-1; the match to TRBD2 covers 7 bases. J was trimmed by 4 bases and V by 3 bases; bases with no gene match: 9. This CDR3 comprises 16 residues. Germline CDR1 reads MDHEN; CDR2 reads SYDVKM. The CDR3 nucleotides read TGTGCCAGCAGTTTGCATCCGCTAGCGGCTTACAATGAGCAGTTCTTC. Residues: CASSLHPLAAYNEQFF. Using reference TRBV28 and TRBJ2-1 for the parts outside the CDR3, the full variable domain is DVKVTQSSRYLVKRTGEKVFLECVQDMDHENMFWYRQDPGLGLRLIYFSYDVKMKEKGDIPEGYSVSREKKERFSLILESASTNQTSMYLCASSLHPLAAYNEQFFGPGTRLTVL.

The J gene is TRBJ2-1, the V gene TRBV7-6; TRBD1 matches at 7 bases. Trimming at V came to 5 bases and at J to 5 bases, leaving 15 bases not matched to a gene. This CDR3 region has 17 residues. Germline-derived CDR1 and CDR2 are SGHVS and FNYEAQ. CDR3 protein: CASSLTGTASLDNEQFF. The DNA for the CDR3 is TGTGCCAGCAGCCTAACCGGGACAGCGTCTCTGGACAATGAGCAGTTCTTC.

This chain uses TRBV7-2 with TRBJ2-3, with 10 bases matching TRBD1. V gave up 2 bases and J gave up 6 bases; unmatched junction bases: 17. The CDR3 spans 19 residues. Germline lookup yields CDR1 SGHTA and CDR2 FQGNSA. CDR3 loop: CASSLRGGKGTGVFDTQYF. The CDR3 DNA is TGTGCCAGCAGCTTAAGGGGGGGTAAAGGGACAGGGGTATTTGATACGCAGTATTTT.

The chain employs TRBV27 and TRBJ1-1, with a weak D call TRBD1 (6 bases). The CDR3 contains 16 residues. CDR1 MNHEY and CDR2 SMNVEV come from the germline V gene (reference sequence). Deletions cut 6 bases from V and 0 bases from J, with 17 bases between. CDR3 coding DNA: TGTGCCAGCAGCTCCGATGGGGGCCTGATGAACACTGAAGCTTTCTTT. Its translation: CASSSDGGLMNTEAFF.

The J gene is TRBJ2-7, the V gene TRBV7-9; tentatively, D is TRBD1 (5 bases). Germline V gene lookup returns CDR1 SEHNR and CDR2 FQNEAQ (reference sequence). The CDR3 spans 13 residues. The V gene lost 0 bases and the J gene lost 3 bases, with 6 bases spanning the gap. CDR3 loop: CASSLADIYEQYF. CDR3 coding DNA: TGTGCCAGCAGCTTAGCGGACATCTACGAGCAGTACTTC.

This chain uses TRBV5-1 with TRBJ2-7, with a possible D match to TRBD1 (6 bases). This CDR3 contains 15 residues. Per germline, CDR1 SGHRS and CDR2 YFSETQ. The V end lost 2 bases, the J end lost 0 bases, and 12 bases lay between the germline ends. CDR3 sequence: CASSLQADSSYEQYF. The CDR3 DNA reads TGCGCCAGCAGCTTACAGGCGGACAGCTCCTACGAGCAGTACTTC.

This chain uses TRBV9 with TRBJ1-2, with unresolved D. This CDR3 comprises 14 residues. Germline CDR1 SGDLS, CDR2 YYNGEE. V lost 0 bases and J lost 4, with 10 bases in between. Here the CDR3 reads CASSVVPGSYGYTF. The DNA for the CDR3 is TGTGCCAGCAGCGTAGTTCCGGGATCCTATGGCTACACCTTC.

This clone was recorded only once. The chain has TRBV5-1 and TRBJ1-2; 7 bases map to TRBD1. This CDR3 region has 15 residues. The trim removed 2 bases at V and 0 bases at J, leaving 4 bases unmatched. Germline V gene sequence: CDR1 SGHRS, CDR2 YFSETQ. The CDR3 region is CASSFNRGPNYGYTF. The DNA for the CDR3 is TGCGCCAGCAGCTTTAACAGGGGACCTAACTATGGCTACACCTTC. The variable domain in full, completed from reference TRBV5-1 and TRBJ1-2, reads KAGVTQTPRYLIKTRGQQVTLSCSPISGHRSVSWYQQTPGQGLQFLFEYFSETQRNKGNFPGRFSGRQFSNSRSEMNVSTLELGDSALYLCASSFNRGPNYGYTFGSGTRLTVV.

CDR3 sequence (DNA): TGTGCCAGTAGTATGGGGGAGATCTACAATGAGCAGTTCTTC. Protein sequence: CASSMGEIYNEQFF. This sequence joins TRBV19 and TRBJ2-1; either TRBD1 or TRBD2 may fit D (5 bases each). The germline V gene has CDR1 LNHDA and CDR2 SQIVND (reference sequence). Trimming left V 3 bases short and J 3 bases short, with 9 bases between. The CDR3 length is 14 residues.

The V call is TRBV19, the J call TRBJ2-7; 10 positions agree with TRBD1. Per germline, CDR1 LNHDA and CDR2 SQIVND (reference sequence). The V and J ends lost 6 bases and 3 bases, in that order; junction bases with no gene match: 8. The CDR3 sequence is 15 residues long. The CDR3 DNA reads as TGTGCCAGTAGAGAGGGGACAGGGGCTTTCTACGAGCAGTACTTC. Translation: CASREGTGAFYEQYF.

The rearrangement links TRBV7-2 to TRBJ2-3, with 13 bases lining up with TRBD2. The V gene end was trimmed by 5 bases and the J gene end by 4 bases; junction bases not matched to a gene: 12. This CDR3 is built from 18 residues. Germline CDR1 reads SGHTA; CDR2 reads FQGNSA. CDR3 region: CASSRGWTSGSDPDTQYF. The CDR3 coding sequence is TGTGCCAGCAGCCGGGGGTGGACTAGCGGGAGTGACCCAGATACGCAGTATTTT.